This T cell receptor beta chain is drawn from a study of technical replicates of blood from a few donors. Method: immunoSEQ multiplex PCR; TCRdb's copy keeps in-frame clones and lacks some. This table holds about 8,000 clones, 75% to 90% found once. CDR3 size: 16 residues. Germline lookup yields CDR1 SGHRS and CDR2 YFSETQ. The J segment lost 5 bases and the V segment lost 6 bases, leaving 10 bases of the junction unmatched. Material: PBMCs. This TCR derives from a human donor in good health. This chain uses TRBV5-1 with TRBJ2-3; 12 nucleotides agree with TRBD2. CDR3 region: CASTSETSGRRDTQYF. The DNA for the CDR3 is TGCGCCAGCACCTCCGAGACTAGCGGGAGAAGAGATACGCAGTATTTT.